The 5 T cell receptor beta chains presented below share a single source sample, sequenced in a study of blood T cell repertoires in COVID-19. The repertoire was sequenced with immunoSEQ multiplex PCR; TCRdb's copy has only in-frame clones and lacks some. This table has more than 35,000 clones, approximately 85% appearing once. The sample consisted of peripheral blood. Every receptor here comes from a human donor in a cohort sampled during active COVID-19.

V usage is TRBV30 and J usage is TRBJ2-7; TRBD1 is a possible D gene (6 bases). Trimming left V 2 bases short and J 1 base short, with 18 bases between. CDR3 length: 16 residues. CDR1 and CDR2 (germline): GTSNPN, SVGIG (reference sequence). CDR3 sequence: CAWSPLTGLGSYEQYF. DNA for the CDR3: TGTGCCTGGAGTCCGCTGACAGGTCTGGGGTCCTACGAGCAGTACTTC.

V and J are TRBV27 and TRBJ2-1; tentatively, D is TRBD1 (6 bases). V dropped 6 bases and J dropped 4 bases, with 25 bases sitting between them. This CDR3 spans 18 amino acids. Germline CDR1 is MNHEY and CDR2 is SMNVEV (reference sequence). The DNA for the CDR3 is TGTGCCAGCAGCCTTAGGTCCTCCTCCGGGACATTGTACAATGAGCAGTTCTTC. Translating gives CASSLRSSSGTLYNEQFF.

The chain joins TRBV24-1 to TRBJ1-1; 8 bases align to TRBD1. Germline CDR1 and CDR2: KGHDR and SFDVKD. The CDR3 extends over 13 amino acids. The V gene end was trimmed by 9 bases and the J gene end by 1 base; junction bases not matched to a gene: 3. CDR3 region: CATGQGQNTEAFF. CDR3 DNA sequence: TGTGCCACCGGACAGGGACAGAACACTGAAGCTTTCTTT.

The CDR3 is CASGRGGLGSDEQYF. The DNA of the CDR3 is TGTGCTAGTGGCCGGGGGGGCCTTGGGTCAGACGAGCAGTACTTC. This chain connects TRBV12-5 to TRBJ2-7, with 8 bases identical to TRBD2. The CDR3 spans 15 residues. Germline-derived CDR1 and CDR2 are LGHNT and FRNRAP. The trim removed 6 bases at V and 5 bases at J, leaving 12 bases unmatched.

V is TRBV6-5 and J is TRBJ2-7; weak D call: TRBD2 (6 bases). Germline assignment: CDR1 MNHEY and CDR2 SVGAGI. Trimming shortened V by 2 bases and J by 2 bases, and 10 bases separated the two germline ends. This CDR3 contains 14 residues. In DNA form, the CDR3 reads TGTGCCAGCAGTTACGCGGAGGGAACCTACGAGCAGTACTTC. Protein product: CASSYAEGTYEQYF.